This T cell receptor (beta chain) was identified in a study of CD8 T cells in Susac syndrome. The RNA, roughly 0.45 to 1 ug, was put through reverse transcription using random hexamers. By means of immunoSEQ multiplex PCR, TCR beta CDR3 spanning 54 Vbeta and 13 Jbeta underwent amplification. Using its own MiXCR run on the immunoSEQ multiplex PCR reads, TCRdb lists one record per CDR3 protein. The sample carries 150,000 to 200,000 distinct CDR3 sequences, approximately 95% recorded once. The CD8+ and CD4+ T cells were isolated magnetically using a negative isolation approach, whereas the TEMRA cells were enriched by FACS. The CDR3 extends over 14 amino acids. Germline CDR1 reads SGHRS; CDR2 reads YFSETQ. Trimming removed 2 bases from V and 2 bases from J, with 9 bases in between.

This TCR was recovered from a human donor with multiple sclerosis. V usage is TRBV5-1 and J usage is TRBJ2-3, with a possible D match to TRBD2 (5 bases). The specimen was CD4+ T cells from PBMCs. The CDR3 sequence is CASSFEGTTDTQYF. In DNA, the CDR3 is TGCGCCAGCAGCTTTGAGGGTACCACAGATACGCAGTATTTT.